These 17 T cell receptor beta chains originate from one sample sequenced in a study of cytomegalovirus exposure and HLA in healthy donors. The PCR contained 60 Vbeta and 13 Jbeta primers. Using immunoSEQ multiplex PCR, the repertoire was profiled, and TCRdb retains in-frame clones only, with some absent. This sample has about 150,000 clones, with under 80% found just once. Sequencing was carried out using PBMCs. Source of these receptors: a man aged 25 to 40 in good health and CMV-seronegative.

The V and J genes are TRBV28 and TRBJ1-1; D is possibly TRBD1 (5 bases). This CDR3 is 15 amino acids long. V was cut by 6 bases and J by 0 bases, with 14 bases left in between. The germline V gene encodes CDR1 MDHEN and CDR2 SYDVKM. CDR3 in amino acids: CASSERGRVNTEAFF. CDR3 bases: TGTGCCAGCAGCGAGCGGGGCAGGGTGAACACTGAAGCTTTCTTT.

Written as DNA, the CDR3 is TGTGCCAGCTCACCAACGACTCAGATTCAAGAGACCCAGTACTTC. Amino acids: CASSPTTQIQETQYF. V is TRBV18 and J is TRBJ2-5, with D hard to call. Trimming left V 2 bases short and J 2 bases short, with 12 bases between. The CDR3 has 15 residues. CDR1 KGHSH and CDR2 LQKENI come from the germline V gene.

The genes are TRBV6-4 and TRBJ1-4; the D is unclear. Trimming left V 7 bases short and J 8 bases short, with 14 bases between. This CDR3 contains 13 residues. Germline-derived CDR1 and CDR2 are MRHNA and SNTAGT. CDR3 sequence: CASMWHPGEKLFF. The CDR3 DNA reads as TGTGCCAGCATGTGGCATCCCGGGGAAAAACTGTTTTTT.

The chain carries TRBV5-6 and TRBJ2-5, with D perhaps matching TRBD2 (5 bases). This CDR3 is 13 amino acids long. The germline V gene has CDR1 SGHDT and CDR2 YYEEEE. Trimming cost V 2 bases and J 7 bases, with 12 bases left between them. CDR3 sequence (DNA): TGTGCCAGCAGCTTCCGGGGTGTGGGGACCCAGTACTTC. Translated: CASSFRGVGTQYF.

Only a few counts were recorded for this clone. The rearrangement links TRBV6-1 to TRBJ2-1, with 13 nucleotides matching TRBD2. Trimming cost V 4 bases and J 3 bases; bases outside gene matches: 9. CDR1 and CDR2 from the germline V gene are MNHNS and SASEGT. CDR3 length: 18 residues. The CDR3 sequence is CASSGLGLAGRFYNEQFF. CDR3 bases: TGTGCCAGCAGTGGTTTGGGACTAGCGGGGCGTTTCTACAATGAGCAGTTCTTC.

The rearrangement links TRBV28 to TRBJ2-7; D gene ambiguous. V was clipped by 1 base and J by 0 bases, with 7 bases between them. From germline, CDR1 is MDHEN and CDR2 SYDVKM. The CDR3 is 14 residues long. In DNA form, the CDR3 reads TGTGCCAGCAGTTTATCCCCCAGCTCCTACGAGCAGTACTTC. It codes for CASSLSPSSYEQYF.

V and J are TRBV2 and TRBJ1-5; D is uncertain. Trimming shortened V by 2 bases and J by 1 base, and 9 bases separated the two germline ends. The CDR3 extends over 15 amino acids. CDR1 and CDR2 (germline): SNHLY, FYNNEI. The CDR3 loop is CASSESAGSNQPQHF. As DNA, the CDR3 is TGTGCCAGCAGTGAAAGCGCGGGGAGCAATCAGCCCCAGCATTTT. Supplemented by reference TRBV2 and TRBJ1-5, the full variable domain reads EPEVTQTPSHQVTQMGQEVILRCVPISNHLYFYWYRQILGQKVEFLVSFYNNEISEKSEIFDDQFSVERPDGSNFTLKIRSTKLEDSAMYFCASSESAGSNQPQHFGDGTRLSIL.

The rearrangement joins TRBV21-1 to TRBJ1-6; the listed D gene, TRBD1, was not tested against the DNA. TRBV21-1 is a pseudogene locus. The CDR3 sequence is 15 residues long. The CDR3 DNA sequence: TGTGCCAGCAGCACAAAGTCGCACAGGGATTCACCCCTCCACTTT. Protein: CASSTKSHRDSPLHF.

This sequence joins TRBV2 and TRBJ1-1; D is possibly TRBD1 (6 bases). In germline, CDR1 is SNHLY, CDR2 FYNNEI. V lost 1 base to trimming and J lost 2 bases, with 11 bases between them. The CDR3 length is 15 residues. The CDR3 loop reads CASSEVRTANTEAFF. CDR3 nucleotide sequence: TGTGCCAGCAGTGAAGTTAGGACAGCTAACACTGAAGCTTTCTTT. The full variable domain, its missing parts supplied by reference TRBV2 and TRBJ1-1, is EPEVTQTPSHQVTQMGQEVILRCVPISNHLYFYWYRQILGQKVEFLVSFYNNEISEKSEIFDDQFSVERPDGSNFTLKIRSTKLEDSAMYFCASSEVRTANTEAFFGQGTRLTVV.

Here the CDR3 DNA reads TGTGCCAGCAGTCCCGTTTCTGGGAGCCGATGGACCCAGTACTTC. It encodes CASSPVSGSRWTQYF. The chain links TRBV27 to TRBJ2-5, with D perhaps matching TRBD2 (5 bases). Germline V gene sequence: CDR1 MNHEY, CDR2 SMNVEV (reference sequence). The CDR3 sequence is 15 residues long. The V gene lost 5 bases and the J gene lost 7 bases, with 20 bases spanning the gap.

The chain joins TRBV27 to TRBJ2-3; 10 bases agree with TRBD2. CDR1 and CDR2 from the germline V gene are MNHEY and SMNVEV (reference sequence). J was trimmed by 4 bases and V by 6 bases; bases with no gene match: 4. CDR3 length: 14 amino acids. Here the CDR3 reads CASRASGGPDTQYF. CDR3 in DNA: TGTGCCAGCAGAGCTAGCGGGGGCCCAGATACGCAGTATTTT.

The sample holds a few counts of this clone. The chain links TRBV10-1 to TRBJ2-7; D is perhaps TRBD1 (6 bases). V lost 0 bases, J lost 0 bases, and 12 bases lay in between. Per germline, CDR1 WNHNN and CDR2 SYGVQD (reference sequence). This CDR3 spans 16 amino acids. The CDR3 loop is CASSESRTDNSYEQYF. The CDR3 DNA reads as TGCGCCAGCAGTGAGTCACGGACAGACAACTCCTACGAGCAGTACTTC.

V gene TRBV7-6 combines with J gene TRBJ2-1; 8 bases are a match to TRBD2. The CDR3 has 17 amino acids. V shed 5 bases and J 4 bases; nucleotides not matched to a gene: 13. CDR1 SGHVS and CDR2 FNYEAQ come from the germline V gene. The CDR3 spells CASSQPDSGGGYNEQFF. In DNA form, the CDR3 reads TGTGCCAGCAGCCAGCCGGATTCGGGGGGGGGATACAATGAGCAGTTCTTC.

This clone was counted only a few times. The chain employs TRBV6-5 and TRBJ2-7, with a possible D match to TRBD1 (6 bases). V shed 6 bases and J shed 6 bases, with 21 bases lying between them. The CDR3 extends over 15 amino acids. Germline V CDR1 and CDR2: MNHEY, SVGAGI. The CDR3 DNA sequence: TGTGCCAGCAGAACTTGGGACACCGCTGGGAGCGAGCAGTACTTC. Translating gives CASRTWDTAGSEQYF.

The chain joins TRBV19 to TRBJ1-6; 7 nucleotides align to TRBD1. Germline CDR1 reads LNHDA; CDR2 reads SQIVND (reference sequence). V was clipped by 5 bases and J by 6 bases; unmatched bases: 4. This CDR3 spans 14 amino acids. The CDR3 nucleotides read TGTGCCAGTAGTTTCCGGGACAGTAATTCACCCCTCCACTTT. Translation: CASSFRDSNSPLHF.

The chain couples TRBV7-8 to TRBJ1-2, with D perhaps TRBD1 (5 bases). The V and J ends lost 1 base and 10 bases respectively, with 22 bases between them. CDR1 SGHVS and CDR2 FQNEAQ come from the germline V gene. The CDR3 runs 16 residues. This chain's CDR3 is CASSLGAGVGSTFYTF. CDR3 DNA: TGTGCCAGCAGCTTAGGAGCGGGGGTCGGGAGTACGTTCTACACCTTC.

Turning to this clone: Its ends do not fully match the called genes, so a read error is possible. The V gene is TRBV30, the J gene TRBJ1-2; 10 nucleotides line up with TRBD1. The CDR3 totals 13 residues. Germline values: CDR1 GTSNPN, CDR2 SVGIG (reference sequence). The CDR3 loop reads CAYEGTGAGGYPF. DNA for the CDR3: TGTGCCTACGAGGGGACAGGGGCTGGAGGCTACCCCTTC. Full variable domain (outside the CDR3, taken from reference TRBV30 and TRBJ1-2): SQTIHQWPATLVQPVGSPLSLECTVEGTSNPNLYWYRQAAGRGLQLLFYSVGIGQISSEVPQNLSASRPQDRQFILSSKKLLLSDSGFYLCAYEGTGAGGYPFGSGTRLTVV.